This T cell receptor (beta chain) came from a study of blood T cell repertoires in COVID-19. Study as a whole: Samples representing acute and convalescent COVID-19 were sourced from the United States, Italy and Spain. Sources were T cells, B-cell-depleted T cells, or PBMCs; the material itself was cDNA or gDNA.

As handled by the study authors: The assay estimated nucleated cells by amplifying reference gene primers. Only in-frame clones appear in the TCRdb table, and some are missing; sequencing was by immunoSEQ multiplex PCR. V, J and clone size derive from that table, while D and trimming were established from the DNA sequence. Found here are around 70,000 clones, over 75% of them singletons; the top ten hold around 9.7%. Germline V CDR1 and CDR2: SGHDN, FVKESK. This CDR3 has 15 amino acids. V dropped 1 base and J dropped 6; count of bases not matched to a gene: 8. V and J are TRBV14 and TRBJ1-1; 7 positions agree with TRBD1. The clonotype comes from a human donor in a cohort sampled during active COVID-19. The sample was peripheral blood. Here the CDR3 reads CASSQVGTGAAEAFF. Written as DNA, the CDR3 is TGTGCCAGCAGCCAAGTGGGCACAGGGGCGGCTGAAGCTTTCTTT.